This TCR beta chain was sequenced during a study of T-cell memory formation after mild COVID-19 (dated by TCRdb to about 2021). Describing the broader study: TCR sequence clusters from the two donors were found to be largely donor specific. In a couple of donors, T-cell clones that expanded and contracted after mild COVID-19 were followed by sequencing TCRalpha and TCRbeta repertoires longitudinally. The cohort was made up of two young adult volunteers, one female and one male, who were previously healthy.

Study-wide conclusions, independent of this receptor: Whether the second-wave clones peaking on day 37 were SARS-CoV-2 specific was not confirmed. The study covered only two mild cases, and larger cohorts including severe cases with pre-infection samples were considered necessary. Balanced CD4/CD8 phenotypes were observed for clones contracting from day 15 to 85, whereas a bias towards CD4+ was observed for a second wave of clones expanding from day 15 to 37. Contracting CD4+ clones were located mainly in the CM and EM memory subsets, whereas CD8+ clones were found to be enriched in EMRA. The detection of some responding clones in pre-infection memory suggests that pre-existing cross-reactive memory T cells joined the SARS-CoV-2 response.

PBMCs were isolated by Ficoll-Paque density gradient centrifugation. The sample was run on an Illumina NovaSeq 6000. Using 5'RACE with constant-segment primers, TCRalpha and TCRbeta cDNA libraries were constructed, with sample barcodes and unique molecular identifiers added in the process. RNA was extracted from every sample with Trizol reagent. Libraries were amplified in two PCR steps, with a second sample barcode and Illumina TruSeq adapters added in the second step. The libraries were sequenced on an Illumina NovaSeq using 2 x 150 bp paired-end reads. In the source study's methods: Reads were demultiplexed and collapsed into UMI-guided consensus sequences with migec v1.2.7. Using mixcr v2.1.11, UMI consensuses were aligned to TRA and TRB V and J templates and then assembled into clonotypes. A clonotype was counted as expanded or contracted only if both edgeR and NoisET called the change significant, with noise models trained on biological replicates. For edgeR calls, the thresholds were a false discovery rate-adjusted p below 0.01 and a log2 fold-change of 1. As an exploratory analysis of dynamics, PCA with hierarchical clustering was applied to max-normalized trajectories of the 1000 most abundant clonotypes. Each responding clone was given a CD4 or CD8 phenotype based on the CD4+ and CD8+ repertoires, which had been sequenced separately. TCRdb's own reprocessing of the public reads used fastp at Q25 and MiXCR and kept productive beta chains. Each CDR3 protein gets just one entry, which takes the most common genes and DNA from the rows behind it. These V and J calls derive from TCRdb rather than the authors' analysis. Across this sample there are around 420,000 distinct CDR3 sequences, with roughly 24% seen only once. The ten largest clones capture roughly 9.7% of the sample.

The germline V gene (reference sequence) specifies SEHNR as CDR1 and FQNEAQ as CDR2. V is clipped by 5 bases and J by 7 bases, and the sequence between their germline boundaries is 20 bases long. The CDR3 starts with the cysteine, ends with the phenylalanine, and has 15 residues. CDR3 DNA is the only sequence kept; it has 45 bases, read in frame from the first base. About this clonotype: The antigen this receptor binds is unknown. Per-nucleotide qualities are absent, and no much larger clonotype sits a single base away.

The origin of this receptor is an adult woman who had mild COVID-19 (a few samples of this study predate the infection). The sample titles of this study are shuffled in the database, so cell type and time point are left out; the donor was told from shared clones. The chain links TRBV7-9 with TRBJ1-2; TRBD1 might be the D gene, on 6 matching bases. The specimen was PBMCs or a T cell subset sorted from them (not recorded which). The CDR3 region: CASSARDTAGTGYTF. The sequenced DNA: TGTGCCAGCAGCGCCCGGGACACGGCCGGGACTGGCTACACCTTC.